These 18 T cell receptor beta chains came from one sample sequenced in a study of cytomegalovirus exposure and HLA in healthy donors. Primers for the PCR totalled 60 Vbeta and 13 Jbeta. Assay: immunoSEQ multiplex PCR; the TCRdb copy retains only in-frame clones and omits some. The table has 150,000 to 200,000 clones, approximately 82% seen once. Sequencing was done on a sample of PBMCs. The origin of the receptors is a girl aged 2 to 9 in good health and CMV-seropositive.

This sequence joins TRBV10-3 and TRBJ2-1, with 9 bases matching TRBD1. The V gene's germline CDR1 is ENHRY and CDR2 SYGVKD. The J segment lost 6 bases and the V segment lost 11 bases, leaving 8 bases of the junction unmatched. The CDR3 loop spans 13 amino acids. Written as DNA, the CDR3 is TGTGCCTCCCGCGGACAGGGGCTCAATGAGCAGTTCTTC. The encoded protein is CASRGQGLNEQFF.

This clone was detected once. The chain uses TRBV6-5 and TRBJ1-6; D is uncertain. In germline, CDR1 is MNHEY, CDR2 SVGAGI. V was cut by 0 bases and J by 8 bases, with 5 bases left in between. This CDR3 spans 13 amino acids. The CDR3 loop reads CASSYSGDSPLHF. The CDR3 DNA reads TGTGCCAGCAGTTACTCGGGAGATTCACCCCTCCACTTT.

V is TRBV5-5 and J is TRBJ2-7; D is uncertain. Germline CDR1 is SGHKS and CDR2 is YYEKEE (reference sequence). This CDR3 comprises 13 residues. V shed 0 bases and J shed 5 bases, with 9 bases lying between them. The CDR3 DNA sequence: TGTGCCAGCAGCTTGGCCTGGTCGGACGAGCAGTACTTC. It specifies CASSLAWSDEQYF. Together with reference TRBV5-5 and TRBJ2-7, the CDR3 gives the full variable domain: DAGVTQSPTHLIKTRGQQVTLRCSPISGHKSVSWYQQVLGQGPQFIFQYYEKEERGRGNFPDRFSARQFPNYSSELNVNALLLGDSALYLCASSLAWSDEQYFGPGTRLTVT.

The CDR3 sequence: CASSLDRSSYEQYF. The CDR3 DNA reads TGTGCCAGCTCATTAGACCGGAGCTCCTACGAGCAGTACTTC. The chain carries TRBV18 and TRBJ2-7; no definite D call. This CDR3 has 14 residues. Trimming removed 5 bases from V and 0 bases from J, with 11 bases in between. Germline assignment: CDR1 KGHSH and CDR2 LQKENI.

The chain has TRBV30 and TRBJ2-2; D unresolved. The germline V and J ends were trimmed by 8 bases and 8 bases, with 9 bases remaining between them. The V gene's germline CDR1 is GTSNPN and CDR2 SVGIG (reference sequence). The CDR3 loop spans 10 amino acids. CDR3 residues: CAGLAGELFF. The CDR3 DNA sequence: TGTGCCGGGTTAGCTGGGGAGCTGTTTTTT. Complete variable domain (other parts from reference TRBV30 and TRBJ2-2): SQTIHQWPATLVQPVGSPLSLECTVEGTSNPNLYWYRQAAGRGLQLLFYSVGIGQISSEVPQNLSASRPQDRQFILSSKKLLLSDSGFYLCAGLAGELFFGEGSRLTVL.

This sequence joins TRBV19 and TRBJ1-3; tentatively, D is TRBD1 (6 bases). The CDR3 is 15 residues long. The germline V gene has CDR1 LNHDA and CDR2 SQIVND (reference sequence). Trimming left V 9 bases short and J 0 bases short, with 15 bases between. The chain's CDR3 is CASGPRGGSGNTIYF. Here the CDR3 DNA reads TGTGCCAGCGGACCAAGGGGGGGCTCTGGAAACACCATATATTTT.

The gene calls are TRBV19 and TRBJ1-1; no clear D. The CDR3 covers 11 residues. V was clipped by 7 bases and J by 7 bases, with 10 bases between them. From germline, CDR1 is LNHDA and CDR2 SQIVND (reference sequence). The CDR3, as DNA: TGTGCCAGTACTTGGCAATGTGAAGCTTTCTTT. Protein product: CASTWQCEAFF.

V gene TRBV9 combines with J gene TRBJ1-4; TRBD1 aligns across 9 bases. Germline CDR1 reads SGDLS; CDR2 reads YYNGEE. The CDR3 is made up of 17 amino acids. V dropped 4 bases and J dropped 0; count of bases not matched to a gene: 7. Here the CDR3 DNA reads TGTGCCAGCAGCCAAATACAGGGGGCTGCAACTAATGAAAAACTGTTTTTT. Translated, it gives CASSQIQGAATNEKLFF.

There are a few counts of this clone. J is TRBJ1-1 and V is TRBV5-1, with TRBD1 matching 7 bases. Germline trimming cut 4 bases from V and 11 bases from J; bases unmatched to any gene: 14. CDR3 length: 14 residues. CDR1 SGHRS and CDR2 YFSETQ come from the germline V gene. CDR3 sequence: CASSPLRQGRGAFF. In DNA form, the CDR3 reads TGCGCCAGCAGCCCACTCAGACAGGGCCGAGGGGCTTTCTTT.

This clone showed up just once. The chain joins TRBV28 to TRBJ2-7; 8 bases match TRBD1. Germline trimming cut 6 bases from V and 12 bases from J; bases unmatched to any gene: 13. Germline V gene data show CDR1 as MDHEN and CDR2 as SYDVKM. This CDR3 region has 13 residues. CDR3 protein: CASRHGDRTSPYF. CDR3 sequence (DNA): TGTGCCAGCAGACACGGGGACAGGACCTCGCCGTACTTC.

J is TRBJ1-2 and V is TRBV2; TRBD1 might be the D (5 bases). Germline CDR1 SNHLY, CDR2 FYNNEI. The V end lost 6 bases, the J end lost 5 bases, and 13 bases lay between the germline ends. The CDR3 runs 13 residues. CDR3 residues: CASRRGFEYGYTF. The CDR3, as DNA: TGTGCCAGCAGAAGGGGTTTCGAGTATGGCTACACCTTC. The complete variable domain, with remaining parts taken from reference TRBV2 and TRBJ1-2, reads EPEVTQTPSHQVTQMGQEVILRCVPISNHLYFYWYRQILGQKVEFLVSFYNNEISEKSEIFDDQFSVERPDGSNFTLKIRSTKLEDSAMYFCASRRGFEYGYTFGSGTRLTVV.

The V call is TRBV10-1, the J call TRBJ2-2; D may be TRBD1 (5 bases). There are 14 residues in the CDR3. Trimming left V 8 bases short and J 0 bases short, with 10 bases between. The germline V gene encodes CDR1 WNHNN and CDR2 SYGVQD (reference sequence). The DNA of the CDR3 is TGCGCCAGCCAAGCAGGGTCGAACACCGGGGAGCTGTTTTTT. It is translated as CASQAGSNTGELFF.

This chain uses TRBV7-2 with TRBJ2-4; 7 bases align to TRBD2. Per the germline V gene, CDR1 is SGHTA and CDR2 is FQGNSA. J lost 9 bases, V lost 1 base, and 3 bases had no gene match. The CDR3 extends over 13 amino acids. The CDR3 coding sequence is TGTGCCAGCAGCTTAGACCCGGGGGGCATTCAGTACTTC. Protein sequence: CASSLDPGGIQYF.

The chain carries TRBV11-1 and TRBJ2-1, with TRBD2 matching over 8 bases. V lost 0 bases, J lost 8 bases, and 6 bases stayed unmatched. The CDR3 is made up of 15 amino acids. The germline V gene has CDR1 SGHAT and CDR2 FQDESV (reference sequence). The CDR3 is CASSLAGGGRDEQFF. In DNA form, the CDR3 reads TGTGCCAGCAGCTTAGCCGGCGGGGGGAGGGATGAGCAGTTCTTC.

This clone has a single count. CDR3: CASSLEGDTEAFF. As DNA, the CDR3 is TGTGCCAGCAGCTTAGAAGGGGACACTGAAGCTTTCTTT. This chain links TRBV7-3 with TRBJ1-1, with D possibly TRBD1 on 5 matching bases. The CDR3 contains 13 residues. Germline V gene lookup returns CDR1 SGHTA and CDR2 FQGTGA. Trimming shortened V by 2 bases and J by 3 bases, and 7 bases separated the two germline ends. The whole variable domain, remainder taken from reference TRBV7-3 and TRBJ1-1, is GAGVSQTPSNKVTEKGKYVELRCDPISGHTALYWYRQSLGQGPEFLIYFQGTGAADDSGLPNDRFFAVRPEGSVSTLKIQRTERGDSAVYLCASSLEGDTEAFFGQGTRLTVV.

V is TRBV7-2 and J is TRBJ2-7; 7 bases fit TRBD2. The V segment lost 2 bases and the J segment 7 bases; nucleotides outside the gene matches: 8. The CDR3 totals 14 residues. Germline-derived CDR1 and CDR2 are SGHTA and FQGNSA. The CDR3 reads CASSLRYTSEEQYF. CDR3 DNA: TGTGCCAGCAGCTTAAGGTACACTAGCGAAGAGCAGTACTTC.

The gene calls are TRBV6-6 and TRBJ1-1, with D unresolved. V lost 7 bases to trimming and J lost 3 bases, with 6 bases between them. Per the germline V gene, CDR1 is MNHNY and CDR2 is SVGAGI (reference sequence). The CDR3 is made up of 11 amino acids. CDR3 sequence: CASNSYTEAFF. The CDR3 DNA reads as TGTGCCAGCAATTCCTACACTGAAGCTTTCTTT.

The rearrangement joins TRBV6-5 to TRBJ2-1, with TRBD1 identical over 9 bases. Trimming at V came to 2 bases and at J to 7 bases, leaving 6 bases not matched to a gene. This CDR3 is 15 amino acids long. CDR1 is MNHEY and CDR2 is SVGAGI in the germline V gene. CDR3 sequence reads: CASSYTGTGRNEQFF. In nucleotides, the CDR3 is TGTGCCAGCAGTTACACCGGGACAGGGAGGAATGAGCAGTTCTTC.